Below, 18 T cell receptor beta chains from the same sample are listed, as sequenced in a study of early T cells in non-severe SARS-CoV-2 infection. MiXCR was run by TCRdb on the 5' RACE reads, yielding one entry per CDR3 protein. Here the sample spans about 33,000 distinct CDR3 sequences, 5.5% to 7% being singletons. Sequenced sample: whole blood. Every receptor here comes from an adult who was a healthcare worker with PCR-confirmed SARS-CoV-2 infection or an uninfected control (not recorded which).

The sample holds a few counts of this clonotype. This chain joins TRBV5-4 and TRBJ2-5, with 9 bases aligning to TRBD2. The CDR3 runs 15 residues. V lost 3 bases to trimming and J lost 0 bases; unmatched junction nucleotides: 3. In germline, CDR1 is SGHNT, CDR2 YYREEE (reference sequence). The CDR3 nucleotides read TGTGCCAGCAGCTCCCTAGCGGGGCACCAAGAGACCCAGTACTTC. Its protein product is CASSSLAGHQETQYF.

V is TRBV19 and J is TRBJ1-1; TRBD1 aligns across 8 bases. The J segment lost 3 bases and the V segment lost 1 base, leaving 10 bases of the junction unmatched. The CDR3 runs to 17 residues. Looked up from germline, CDR1 is LNHDA and CDR2 is SQIVND (reference sequence). The CDR3 loop is CASSIAPDRGWDTEAFF. Here the CDR3 DNA reads TGTGCCAGTAGTATAGCCCCCGACAGGGGATGGGACACTGAAGCTTTCTTT.

This clonotype was seen ten or more times. This rearrangement joins TRBV12-3 or TRBV12-4 to TRBJ2-7, with a weak D call TRBD2 (5 bases). The CDR3 has 13 residues. The V and J ends lost 0 bases and 6 bases respectively, with 9 bases between them. CDR3 loop: CASSLADRGEQYF. The CDR3, as DNA: TGTGCCAGCAGTTTAGCAGATCGGGGCGAGCAGTACTTC.

In its sample, this clonotype was seen many times. V is TRBV2 and J is TRBJ2-1; 9 positions match TRBD2. V gave up 7 bases and J gave up 6 bases; unmatched junction bases: 13. The CDR3 loop spans 16 amino acids. Looked up from germline, CDR1 is SNHLY and CDR2 is FYNNEI. The CDR3 coding sequence is TGTGCCAGCACCGAACGGGGGACTAGCTCTTTCAATGAGCAGTTCTTC. This encodes CASTERGTSSFNEQFF. The full variable domain, rest sourced from reference TRBV2 and TRBJ2-1, is EPEVTQTPSHQVTQMGQEVILRCVPISNHLYFYWYRQILGQKVEFLVSFYNNEISEKSEIFDDQFSVERPDGSNFTLKIRSTKLEDSAMYFCASTERGTSSFNEQFFGPGTRLTVL.

By share of the sample, this clonotype is medium-sized. The gene calls are TRBV5-1 and TRBJ1-1, with D maybe TRBD1 (5 bases). CDR1 and CDR2 (germline): SGHRS, YFSETQ. The V end lost 3 bases, the J end lost 4 bases, and 16 bases lay between the germline ends. CDR3 length: 15 residues. The CDR3 region is CASSSGWGPGTEAFF. CDR3 nucleotide sequence: TGCGCCAGCAGCTCCGGATGGGGACCTGGCACTGAAGCTTTCTTT.

This clonotype was seen at least ten times. The chain joins TRBV6-4 to TRBJ2-2; 9 bases are a match to TRBD1. V dropped 0 bases and J dropped 7; count of bases not matched to a gene: 0. This CDR3 is 14 amino acids long. Germline assignment: CDR1 MRHNA and CDR2 SNTAGT. CDR3 nucleotides: TGTGCCAGCAGTGACTCGACAGGGGGCGGGGAGCTGTTTTTT. Translated, it gives CASSDSTGGGELFF.

There are a few counts of this clonotype. J is TRBJ2-1 and V is TRBV6-4; D might be TRBD2 (6 bases). Trimming took off 3 bases at V and 8 bases at J, with 11 bases between the two ends. Germline V gives CDR1 MRHNA, CDR2 SNTAGT. The CDR3 runs 13 residues. DNA for the CDR3: TGTGCCAGCAGTGAAGGGAGGTTCGATGAGCAGTTCTTC. It yields the protein CASSEGRFDEQFF.

V is TRBV6-6 and J is TRBJ2-7, with TRBD2 matching over 8 bases. Germline V gene data show CDR1 as MNHNY and CDR2 as SVGAGI (reference sequence). The J segment lost 3 bases and the V segment lost 2 bases, leaving 6 bases of the junction unmatched. This CDR3 has 15 amino acids. CDR3 protein: CASSYGASGLYEQYF. The CDR3 nucleotides read TGTGCCAGCAGTTACGGGGCTAGCGGGCTCTACGAGCAGTACTTC.

This clonotype was picked up many times. J is TRBJ2-1 and V is TRBV12-3 or TRBV12-4, with 9 bases lining up with TRBD2. The CDR3 runs to 18 residues. V lost 2 bases and J lost 6; bases outside the gene matches: 14. CDR3 nucleotides: TGTGCCAGCAGTTTACAAGGGAAGCGCGGGGGGGGCCTCAATGAGCAGTTCTTC. This encodes CASSLQGKRGGGLNEQFF.

This clonotype was seen repeatedly, ten times or more. This chain connects TRBV24-1 to TRBJ2-5; no clear D gene. Trimming cost V 4 bases and J 5 bases, with 10 bases left between them. Germline V CDR1 and CDR2: KGHDR, SFDVKD. This CDR3 is 13 amino acids long. The CDR3 reads CATSEGHHETQYF. The CDR3 DNA reads as TGTGCCACCAGTGAAGGTCATCATGAGACCCAGTACTTC.

V gene TRBV6-1 combines with J gene TRBJ2-1; 10 bases match TRBD1. V shed 2 bases, J shed 6 bases, and the junction held 1 base outside the gene matches. Germline CDR1 and CDR2: MNHNS and SASEGT. The CDR3 is made up of 14 amino acids. The CDR3 protein is CASSERDRGNEQFF. CDR3 nucleotide sequence: TGTGCCAGCAGTGAAAGGGACAGGGGCAATGAGCAGTTCTTC.

As concerns this clonotype: Compared with germline, one end of the junction differs, possibly owing to a read error. The CDR3 spells CASSPRDRDSSHNEQFF. The DNA for the CDR3 is TGTGCCAGCTCACCCCGGGACAGGGATAGCTCCCACAATGAGCAGTTCTTC. The chain is built from TRBV18 and TRBJ2-1; 9 nucleotides line up with TRBD1. Germline CDR1 is KGHSH and CDR2 is LQKENI. This CDR3 comprises 17 residues.

In its sample, this clonotype was seen many times. CDR3 sequence reads: CASSAGQGGNEQFF. CDR3 coding DNA: TGTGCCAGCAGCGCGGGACAGGGGGGCAATGAGCAGTTCTTC. The V and J genes are TRBV7-2 and TRBJ2-1; 11 nucleotides agree with TRBD1. The CDR3 consists of 14 residues. Germline CDR1 is SGHTA and CDR2 is FQGNSA. The trim removed 5 bases at V and 6 bases at J, leaving 3 bases unmatched.

This clonotype was counted many times. This rearrangement joins TRBV5-1 to TRBJ1-1; D is undetermined. Per germline, CDR1 SGHRS and CDR2 YFSETQ. The V and J ends lost 4 bases and 1 base respectively, with 11 bases between them. The CDR3 is made up of 14 amino acids. The CDR3 DNA is TGCGCCAGCAGCCGCGGCCGGGAGAACACTGAAGCTTTCTTT. Translation gives CASSRGRENTEAFF.

This clonotype was counted at least ten times. This rearrangement joins TRBV28 to TRBJ2-7; D ambiguous. The CDR3 covers 11 residues. Trimming stripped 5 bases from V and 3 bases from J, with 5 bases between. Germline V lookup: CDR1 MDHEN, CDR2 SYDVKM. The DNA for the CDR3 is TGTGCCAGCAGTCCTCGCTACGAGCAGTACTTC. Amino acids: CASSPRYEQYF.

In its sample, this clonotype was seen many times. The V and J genes are TRBV11-2 and TRBJ2-1; tentative D call: TRBD2 (6 bases). The CDR3 length is 15 residues. CDR1 and CDR2 (germline): SGHAT, FQNNGV. The germline V and J ends were trimmed by 2 bases and 6 bases, with 14 bases remaining between them. CDR3 loop: CASSLRLGPSNEQFF. CDR3 coding DNA: TGTGCCAGCAGCTTAAGACTAGGTCCGAGCAATGAGCAGTTCTTC.

Worth noting for this clonotype: One end of the junction does not line up with germline, which may come from a read error. The V and J genes are TRBV2 and TRBJ2-3; D may be TRBD1 (6 bases). Germline V gene sequence: CDR1 SNHLY, CDR2 FYNNEI. This CDR3 contains 14 residues. The CDR3 sequence is CASSGEQGTDTQCF. As DNA, the CDR3 is TGTGCCAGCAGTGGGGAACAGGGCACAGATACGCAGTGTTTT.

The sample holds a few counts of this clonotype. The chain has TRBV24-1 and TRBJ2-3; TRBD2 might be the D (6 bases). There are 14 residues in the CDR3. The germline CDR1 and CDR2 sequences are KGHDR and SFDVKD. The ends were cut back, 5 bases at V and 6 bases at J, with 14 bases in the middle. The CDR3 DNA reads as TGTGCCACCAGTGTGCAGGGAGGATCGGATACGCAGTATTTT. It codes for CATSVQGGSDTQYF.